Listed below are T cell receptor beta chains from one sample, sequenced in a study of T-cell reconstitution after alpha-beta-depleted transplantation in children. TCRdb called the PCR reads again in MiXCR, with one record for every CDR3 protein. The sample holds about 250,000 distinct CDR3 sequences, more than 20% seen once. This specimen was PBMCs, mostly from graft donor cells, taken 360 days after TCRalphabeta/CD19-depleted stem cell transplant. Source of these receptors: a female patient younger than 10 who had a stem cell transplant for congenital amegakaryocytic thrombocytopenia, so the T cells may come from the graft donor. Both conserved end residues are trimmed from each CDR3. Only part of the rows carry a size: once, few, many, or a class if the clone is expanded.

v_call: TRBV19; clone_size: -; j_call: TRBJ2-1; cdr3_aa: ASSLRGTNEQF
v_call: TRBV12-3/TRBV12-4; clone_size: many; j_call: TRBJ2-5; cdr3_aa: ASSFGLAGLETQY
v_call: TRBV19; clone_size: -; j_call: TRBJ2-1; cdr3_aa: ASSIAGGEGEQF
v_call: TRBV6-5; clone_size: once; j_call: TRBJ2-5; cdr3_aa: ASSSLYGTGPLGGETQY
v_call: TRBV5-1; clone_size: -; j_call: TRBJ2-7; cdr3_aa: ASSLEMGQLIQY
v_call: TRBV5-1; clone_size: -; j_call: TRBJ1-5; cdr3_aa: ASSPDGGTGGPQH
v_call: TRBV7-2; clone_size: -; j_call: TRBJ2-7; cdr3_aa: ASSLLGTRSYEQY
v_call: TRBV28; clone_size: -; j_call: TRBJ2-5; cdr3_aa: ASSSYYRGQGKETQY
v_call: TRBV24-1; clone_size: few; j_call: TRBJ1-1; cdr3_aa: ATSDSRHGVNTEAF
v_call: TRBV4-2; clone_size: -; j_call: TRBJ2-1; cdr3_aa: ASSQGPTMLFSYNEQF
v_call: TRBV6-1; clone_size: once; j_call: TRBJ2-7; cdr3_aa: ASSRPSSGLTYEQY
v_call: TRBV30; clone_size: few; j_call: TRBJ1-5; cdr3_aa: AWSIDLGRDRAQH
v_call: TRBV6-5; clone_size: -; j_call: TRBJ2-7; cdr3_aa: ASSYTPTGKSYEQY
v_call: TRBV27; clone_size: -; j_call: TRBJ1-2; cdr3_aa: ASTPGTGGTYGYT
v_call: TRBV7-9; clone_size: many; j_call: TRBJ2-2; cdr3_aa: ASSWGRTVVGELF
v_call: TRBV9; clone_size: few; j_call: TRBJ2-7; cdr3_aa: ASSETGTNEQY
v_call: TRBV10-3; clone_size: -; j_call: TRBJ2-7; cdr3_aa: AISGQGSPYEQY
v_call: TRBV5-1; clone_size: -; j_call: TRBJ1-2; cdr3_aa: ASSLGTGTYGYT
v_call: TRBV29-1; clone_size: -; j_call: TRBJ1-1; cdr3_aa: SASPGTGTGAF